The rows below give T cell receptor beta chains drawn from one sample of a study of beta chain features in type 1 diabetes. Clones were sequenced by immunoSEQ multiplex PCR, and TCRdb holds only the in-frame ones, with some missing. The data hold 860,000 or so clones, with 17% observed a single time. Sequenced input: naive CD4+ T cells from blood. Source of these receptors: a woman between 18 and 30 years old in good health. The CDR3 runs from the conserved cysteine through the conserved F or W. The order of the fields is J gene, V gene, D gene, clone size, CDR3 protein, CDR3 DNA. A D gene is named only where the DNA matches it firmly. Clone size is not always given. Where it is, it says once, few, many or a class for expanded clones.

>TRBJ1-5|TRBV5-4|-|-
CASSLNPGENQPQHF
TGTGCCAGCAGCTTGAATCCAGGGGAGAATCAGCCCCAGCATTTT
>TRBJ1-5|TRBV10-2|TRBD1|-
CASSDQGQGPRQPQHF
TGCGCCAGCAGTGATCAGGGACAGGGTCCGCGGCAGCCCCAGCATTTT
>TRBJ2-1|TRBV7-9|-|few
CASSADPRSYNEQFF
TGTGCCAGCAGCGCGGATCCTCGGTCCTACAATGAGCAGTTCTTC
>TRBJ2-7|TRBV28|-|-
CASSPHYRESGYEQYF
TGTGCCAGCAGTCCCCACTACAGGGAGTCGGGATACGAGCAGTACTTC
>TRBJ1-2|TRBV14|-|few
CASSRGQFNYGYTF
TGTGCCAGCAGCCGCGGACAGTTTAACTATGGCTACACCTTC
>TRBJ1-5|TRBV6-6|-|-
CASSSRQSDQPQHF
TGTGCCAGCAGTTCAAGACAGTCGGATCAGCCCCAGCATTTT
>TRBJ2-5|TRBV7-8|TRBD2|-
CASSLLGLAGEETQYF
TGTGCCAGCAGCTTATTGGGACTAGCGGGGGAAGAGACCCAGTACTTC
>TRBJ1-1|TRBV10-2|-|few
CASSHTDLTEAFF
TGCGCCAGCAGCCACACGGACTTGACTGAAGCTTTCTTT
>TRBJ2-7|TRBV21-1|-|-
CASSKLPTTRQTYEQYF
TGTGCCAGCAGCAAGCTCCCCACAACTCGTCAGACTTACGAGCAGTACTTC
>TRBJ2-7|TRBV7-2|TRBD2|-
CASSLVAGVPSYEQYF
TGTGCCAGCAGCTTAGTGGCGGGAGTGCCTTCCTACGAGCAGTACTTC
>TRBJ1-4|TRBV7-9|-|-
CASSRQFLNEKLFF
TGTGCCAGCAGCCGACAGTTCTTGAATGAAAAACTGTTTTTT
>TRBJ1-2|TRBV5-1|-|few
CASSPGTDDGYTF
TGCGCCAGCAGCCCAGGGACCGATGATGGCTACACCTTC
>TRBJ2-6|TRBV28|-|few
CASSLLGQLGSGANVLTF
TGTGCCAGCAGTTTATTAGGGCAGCTGGGTTCTGGGGCCAACGTCCTGACTTTC
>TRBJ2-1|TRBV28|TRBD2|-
CASSLSKRAGQQFF
TGTGCCAGCAGTTTATCCAAGAGAGCGGGACAGCAGTTCTTC
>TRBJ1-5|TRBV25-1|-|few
CASSPGDVQPQHF
TGTGCCAGCAGTCCGGGCGATGTTCAGCCCCAGCATTTT
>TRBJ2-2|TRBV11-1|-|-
CASSRLGTRASGELFF
TGTGCCAGCAGCCGCCTGGGGACCAGGGCTTCCGGGGAGCTGTTTTTT
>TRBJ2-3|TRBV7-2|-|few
CASSADRDYSTDTQYF
TGTGCCAGCAGCGCGGACAGGGACTATAGCACAGATACGCAGTATTTT
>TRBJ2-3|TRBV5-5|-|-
CASSLSSGRDTQYF
TGTGCCAGCAGCTTGAGCTCCGGCCGAGATACGCAGTATTTT
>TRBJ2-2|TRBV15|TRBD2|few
CATSRQSGTSGTNTGELFF
TGTGCCACCAGCAGACAGTCCGGGACTAGCGGAACAAACACCGGGGAGCTGTTTTTT
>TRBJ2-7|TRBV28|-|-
CASRPGTAIYEQYF
TGTGCCAGCAGACCCGGGACGGCAATCTACGAGCAGTACTTC